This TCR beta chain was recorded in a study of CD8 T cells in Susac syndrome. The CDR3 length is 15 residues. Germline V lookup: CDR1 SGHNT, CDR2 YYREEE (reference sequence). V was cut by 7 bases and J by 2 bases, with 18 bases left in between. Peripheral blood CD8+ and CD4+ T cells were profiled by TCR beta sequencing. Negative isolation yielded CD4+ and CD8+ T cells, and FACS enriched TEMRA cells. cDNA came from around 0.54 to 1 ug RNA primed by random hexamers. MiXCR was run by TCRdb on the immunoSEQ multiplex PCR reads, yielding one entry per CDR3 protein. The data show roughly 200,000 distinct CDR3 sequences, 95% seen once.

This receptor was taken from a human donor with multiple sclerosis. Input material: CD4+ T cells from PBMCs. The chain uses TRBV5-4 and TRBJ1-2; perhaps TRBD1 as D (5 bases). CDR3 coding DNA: TGTGCCAGCCAATTGGCGGTGGGGGAAAACTATGGCTACACCTTC. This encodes CASQLAVGENYGYTF.